This T cell receptor (beta chain) emerged from a study of cytomegalovirus exposure and HLA in healthy donors. At the level of the study: The platform used for the approximately 130 validation repertoires matched that of the 666 first-cohort repertoires, a later analysis reported. Overall study findings and caveats: Overall, roughly 150 TCR beta chains were annotated as cytomegalovirus-associated. Both high specificity and high sensitivity reportedly marked the classifier's diagnosis of cytomegalovirus status. In the 130 or so validation repertoires, a later analysis found that first-cohort TCR clusters tended to co-occur.

As for this clone: The antigen remains undetermined.

Libraries were prepared by immunoSEQ multiplex PCR; TCRdb keeps only in-frame clonotypes and omits some of them. Seen here are some 120,000 clones, approximately 94% observed once, and the top ten hold less than 2%. Germline-derived CDR1 and CDR2 are SGHDN and FVKESK. CDR3 length equals 15 residues. The germline V and J ends were trimmed by 3 bases and 4 bases, with 13 bases remaining between them. The J gene is TRBJ2-1, the V gene TRBV14, with TRBD2 as a possible D gene (5 bases). Material: PBMCs. This clonotype originated in a man aged 18 to 30 in good health and CMV-seronegative. In DNA, the CDR3 is TGTGCCAGCAGCCAGTCAGCACTAGTTTACAATGAGCAGTTCTTC. This gives the protein CASSQSALVYNEQFF. The whole variable domain, filled in from reference TRBV14 and TRBJ2-1, reads EAGVTQFPSHSVIEKGQTVTLRCDPISGHDNLYWYRRVMGKEIKFLLHFVKESKQDESGMPNNRFLAERTGGTYSTLKVQPAELEDSGVYFCASSQSALVYNEQFFGPGTRLTVL.